What follows describes a single T cell receptor beta chain. This sample was included in a study of shared clonotypes between healthy human individuals. Study at large: Three CD4 naive, three CD4 memory, two CD8 naive and one CD8 memory plate were used per donor.

Per germline, CDR1 SEHNR and CDR2 FQNEAQ (reference sequence). V was trimmed by 0 bases and J by 11 bases, leaving 13 bases between them. This CDR3 has 14 amino acids. Per the original data handling: ImmunoSEQ gave junction-only sequences without quality scores, so filtering differed. Profiling relied on immunoSEQ multiplex PCR, and the TCRdb table lists in-frame clones only, not all of them. V and J calls and clone size are as listed in that table; D and trimming were resolved from the DNA. The profile shows 2 million to 2.5 million clones, 80% to 95% of them singletons. The sample was naive CD4+ T cells from PBMCs. Documented subset: CD45RA+ positively selected. The source is a man between 18 and 29 years old in good health. Some clones in this sample may be carry-over from other donors' samples. The chain has TRBV7-9 and TRBJ1-4; D not certain. CDR3 residues: CASSLAASQGKLFF. The DNA for the CDR3 is TGTGCCAGCAGCTTAGCGGCCTCCCAAGGGAAACTGTTTTTT.